This T cell receptor beta chain was captured in a study of radiotherapy plus CTLA-4 blockade in lung cancer. Study details: About 17% of enrolled patients responded objectively, and 25% to 40% had disease control. Study results and limitations: Early blood T cell clone changes and increased post-radiation serum interferon-beta were reportedly the strongest response predictors. In blood, tumor-derived TCR clones expanded after radiotherapy plus ipilimumab.

Concerning this clone itself: Its antigen is currently unknown.

In chemo-refractory metastatic non-small-cell lung cancer, patients got ipilimumab CTLA-4 blockade together with focal radiation. Profiled with immunoSEQ multiplex PCR; TCRdb holds only in-frame clones, not every one. The sample includes some 98,000 clones, approximately 78% seen only once; the top ten take 3.4%. This material consisted of peripheral blood, taken from a patient treated with radiotherapy plus ipilimumab. The source is a human donor with non-small cell lung cancer who had a partial response to radiotherapy plus ipilimumab.

CDR3: CASSLAGLREQYF. The CDR3 DNA is TGTGCCAGCAGCCTCGCCGGACTCCGCGAGCAGTACTTC. The rearrangement joins TRBV7-9 to TRBJ2-7, with D possibly being TRBD2 (5 bases). This CDR3 has 13 residues. V was cut by 5 bases and J by 6 bases, with 14 bases left in between. Germline-derived CDR1 and CDR2 are SEHNR and FQNEAQ (reference sequence).